This TCR beta chain was retrieved from a study of blood T cell repertoires in COVID-19. At the level of the study: Sites in the United States, Italy and Spain provided acute and convalescent COVID-19 samples.

Individuals aged roughly 18 to 95 years were recruited from about two dozen US areas. Grouping used clinical history reported by participants in a survey and questionnaire. CDR1 MNHEY and CDR2 SMNVEV come from the germline V gene (reference sequence). The length of the CDR3 is 15 residues. V was trimmed by 1 base and J by 5 bases, leaving 14 bases between them. This table comes from immunoSEQ multiplex PCR, and its TCRdb copy is limited to in-frame clones, with some not included. The sample records roughly 300,000 clones, 85% to 90% being singletons. The TCR comes from a woman between 18 and 30 years old who had recovered from COVID-19. Sequencing was done on a sample of PBMCs or T cells enriched from blood (not recorded which). The chain employs TRBV27 and TRBJ1-1, with D perhaps matching TRBD1 (5 bases). CDR3 in amino acids: CASSLFTGPGTEAFF. CDR3 nucleotide sequence: TGTGCCAGCAGTTTATTTACAGGCCCCGGGACTGAAGCTTTCTTT.